This T cell receptor (beta chain) stems from a study of blood T cells in healthy people across ages (dated by TCRdb to between 2014 and 2017). Study-wide context: In model experiments, roughly one uniquely barcoded TCR beta cDNA molecule per two T cells was captured by template switching. The donors were split into four age groups: young (average around 17 years), middle-aged (more than 35), aged (more than 55) and long-lived (more than 80). Using deep sequencing normalized with unique cDNA molecular identifiers, the study measured how TCR beta repertoire diversity changes with age. For two donors (one aged 18 to 29 and one aged 80 or older), the study analyzed two additional independent replicas of 1 million unique cDNA reads from the same blood draw. Donors of different ages were randomly distributed across sequencing lanes to avoid experimental bias.

The donors were roughly 39 Caucasian individuals from Russia, aged roughly 6 to 90 years, who were systemically healthy. Approximately 9.3 milliliters of peripheral blood were drawn from each donor into EDTA-treated Vacutainer tubes. PBMCs were isolated by Ficoll-Paque density-gradient centrifugation, with at least 7 million obtained per sample. Trizol reagent was used to extract total RNA from PBMCs, with at least 5.5 micrograms per sample. For every donor, flow cytometry on a PBMC aliquot measured the percentage of naive CD45RAhigh/CD27high T cells. General conclusions and limits of the study: Estimates of total diversity based on one million sequenced T cells were considered lower bounds and underestimates. Because donor CMV infection status was unknown, age-related changes in expanded clonotypes were potentially confounded. There was a strong correlation between observed TCR beta diversity and the percentage of naive T cells measured by flow cytometry. Compared with the aged group, the long-lived group had more naive CD4+ T cells, fewer expanded clones and increased TCR diversity, a pattern suggesting age selection. Observed TCR beta diversity per million T cells fell roughly linearly with age, and a significant reduction was already apparent by age around 40. Conclusive comparison of naive and antigen-experienced compartments was prevented by the profiling of bulk unsorted PBMCs.

Libraries were built with 5' RACE. TCRdb lists the instrument as Illumina HiSeq 2500. A second about 7 to 11 cycle PCR used a sample-barcoded 5' primer and a J-beta primer mix. Each TCR beta cDNA molecule received a unique molecular identifier from a template-switch 5' adaptor carrying 12 random nucleotides. Each sample yielded at least 3 million CDR3-containing paired-end reads. First-strand cDNA was synthesized from all RNA with the Mint cDNA synthesis kit, primed by a TRBC-specific oligonucleotide. All cDNA was treated with uracil-DNA glycosylase and then went through a first 18-cycle PCR with the universal primers M1SS and BC2_uni_R. Per the source publication's procedure: For normalization, 1 million high-quality reads were randomly selected from each sample, with every read carrying a distinct molecular identifier. Instead of being binned into consensus sequences, reads that shared molecular identifiers were thrown out. CDR3 identification, clonotype clustering and error correction used MiTCR with a Q25 quality threshold and the strictest error-elimination algorithm. A nonparametric unseen species model with Euler transformation was used to estimate a lower bound on total TCR beta diversity. TCRdb trimmed the raw reads at Q25, called clones with MiXCR and kept productive beta chains. Under each unique CDR3 protein, matching rows form one entry showing the most common genes and DNA. It is TCRdb's table, rather than the study itself, that gives the V and J calls and clone size. For this sample the table gives roughly 1,700,000 distinct CDR3 sequences, of which roughly 30% were detected only once. The ten largest clones add up to 6.5% to 8.5% of the sample.

Concerning this clonotype itself: The clone's antigen remains unknown. Qualities for individual bases were not recorded, and no much larger clone is one base off.

The TCR was taken from a young woman in good health. Sequencing input: blood.

The base sequence is TGTGCCAGCAGCCATTACAGGGGAGGCGATACGCAGTATTTT. This codes for CASSHYRGGDTQYF. The chain joins TRBV7-9 to TRBJ2-3, with a tentative D gene TRBD1 over 7 matching bases. Inclusive of the bounding cysteine and phenylalanine, the CDR3 is 14 residues long. The entry retains the CDR3 DNA only, 42 bases that are in frame from base 1. Via the germline V gene (reference sequence), CDR1 is SEHNR and CDR2 FQNEAQ. V loses 5 bases of germline sequence and J loses 6 bases, and the interval between the two ends is 15 bases. This CDR3, with the reference TRBV7-9 and TRBJ2-3 proteins standing in past its ends, gives the full variable domain DTGVSQNPRHKITKRGQNVTFRCDPISEHNRLYWYRQTLGQGPEFLTYFQNEAQLEKSRLLSDRFSAERPKGSFSTLEIQRTEQGDSAMYLCASSHYRGGDTQYFGPGTRLTVL.